The 30 T cell receptor beta chains below were found in one sample sequenced in a study of T-cell reconstitution after alpha-beta-depleted transplantation in children (dated by TCRdb to the mid-2010s). To prepare the library, PCR was applied. Sequencing instrument: Illumina HiSeq 2500. TCR libraries were prepared with molecular barcoding, using unique molecular identifiers to normalize TCRbeta repertoire quantification. TCRdb redid the processing of the public reads, applying fastp at Q25 and MiXCR, and retained in-frame beta chains. When rows share a CDR3 protein, they turn into one entry using the most common DNA and genes. Present in this sample are about 610,000 distinct CDR3 sequences, roughly a tenth of which were seen just once. The top ten clones comprise roughly 4% of the sample. Specimen: PBMCs from the stem cell graft donor, collected from the stem cell graft. These receptors were collected from a human donor who donated a stem cell graft to a child with acute myeloid leukemia.

The rearrangement uses TRBV6-1 and TRBJ2-6; TRBD2 aligns across 9 bases. The CDR3 consists of 18 residues. The junction had 8 bases not matched to a gene; V was cut back by 5 bases and J by 0 bases. Germline V lookup: CDR1 MNHNS, CDR2 SASEGT. CDR3 residues: CASSPLAGASSGANVLTF. The DNA for the CDR3 is TGTGCCAGCAGTCCGTTAGCGGGAGCCAGCTCTGGGGCCAACGTCCTGACTTTC.

This chain connects TRBV6-5 to TRBJ2-7; 11 bases fit TRBD1. Germline CDR1 and CDR2: MNHEY and SVGAGI. The CDR3 sequence is 16 residues long. The J segment lost 4 bases and the V segment lost 2 bases, leaving 7 bases of the junction unmatched. The CDR3 region has the DNA TGTGCCAGCAGTTACCTACCGGGGACAGGGGGGTACGAGCAGTACTTC. This translates into CASSYLPGTGGYEQYF.

This clonotype has ten or more counts. The rearrangement uses TRBV12-3 or TRBV12-4 and TRBJ1-1, with a weak D call TRBD1 (6 bases). Trimming cost V 7 bases and J 12 bases, with 18 bases left between them. The CDR3 extends over 12 amino acids. CDR3 nucleotide sequence: TGTGCCAGCACTCTAGTGGGGGGCGAATCTTTCTTT. Residues: CASTLVGGESFF.

V gene TRBV30 combines with J gene TRBJ1-1; D is unresolved. Trimming removed 5 bases from V and 1 base from J, with 5 bases in between. Germline CDR1 and CDR2: GTSNPN and SVGIG (reference sequence). The CDR3 has 11 residues. The CDR3 sequence is CAWSWNTEAFF. In DNA, the CDR3 is TGTGCCTGGTCATGGAACACTGAAGCTTTCTTT. The full variable domain, its missing parts supplied by reference TRBV30 and TRBJ1-1, is SQTIHQWPATLVQPVGSPLSLECTVEGTSNPNLYWYRQAAGRGLQLLFYSVGIGQISSEVPQNLSASRPQDRQFILSSKKLLLSDSGFYLCAWSWNTEAFFGQGTRLTVV.

This chain uses TRBV25-1 with TRBJ2-5, with a possible D match to TRBD2 (7 bases). The V gene lost 1 base and the J gene lost 4 bases, with 10 bases spanning the gap. The CDR3 is 14 residues long. Germline V gene data show CDR1 as MGHDK and CDR2 as SYGVNS. CDR3 nucleotides: TGTGCCAGCAGTGAATTAGGGGGGGCAGAGACCCAGTACTTC. Its protein is CASSELGGAETQYF.

The sample holds a few counts of this clonotype. The chain uses TRBV5-1 and TRBJ2-3; a weak D match, TRBD2 (6 bases). V lost 4 bases and J lost 5, with 20 bases in between. The CDR3 is made up of 16 amino acids. The germline V gene has CDR1 SGHRS and CDR2 YFSETQ. The CDR3 DNA is TGCGCCAGCAGCCCTCAGCGTCCGGAGGGAGGAGATACGCAGTATTTT. It is translated as CASSPQRPEGGDTQYF.

This clonotype was observed at least ten times. This rearrangement joins TRBV5-1 to TRBJ2-1; D not resolved. Germline assignment: CDR1 SGHRS and CDR2 YFSETQ. The V and J ends lost 0 bases and 15 bases respectively, with 16 bases between them. The CDR3 runs to 13 residues. CDR3 in DNA: TGCGCCAGCAGCTTGGAGTCCACCCCTCGGCCGTTCTTC. It encodes CASSLESTPRPFF.

This clonotype occurred many times. V gene TRBV2 combines with J gene TRBJ2-7; the D is unclear. Germline lookup yields CDR1 SNHLY and CDR2 FYNNEI. The CDR3 is 14 amino acids. The V end lost 0 bases, the J end lost 3 bases, and 9 bases lay between the germline ends. The CDR3 loop is CASSEALNYYEQYF. CDR3 nucleotide sequence: TGTGCCAGCAGTGAAGCGCTTAACTACTACGAGCAGTACTTC.

This clonotype was observed at least ten times. The V call is TRBV28, the J call TRBJ2-1; 8 nucleotides agree with TRBD1. In germline, CDR1 is MDHEN, CDR2 SYDVKM. Trimming took 6 bases from V and 6 from J; bases not matched to a gene: 7. The CDR3 consists of 14 residues. The CDR3 here is CASRRDRRSNEQFF. CDR3 DNA sequence: TGTGCCAGCAGACGGGACAGGAGGTCCAATGAGCAGTTCTTC.

This chain's CDR3 is CAWSRDTGLTEAFF. Written as DNA, the CDR3 is TGTGCCTGGTCCAGGGACACCGGTCTGACTGAAGCTTTCTTT. The chain is built from TRBV30 and TRBJ1-1, with D perhaps TRBD1 (6 bases). Trimming took 5 bases from V and 5 from J, leaving 18 bases between them. The CDR3 length is 14 residues. Germline values: CDR1 GTSNPN, CDR2 SVGIG (reference sequence).

The gene calls are TRBV5-1 and TRBJ2-1; tentative D call: TRBD2 (5 bases). The CDR3 runs to 16 residues. V lost 4 bases and J 4 bases, leaving 18 bases between the germline ends. CDR1 is SGHRS and CDR2 is YFSETQ in the germline V gene. CDR3 loop: CASSPGVSGPYNEQFF. CDR3 DNA: TGCGCCAGCAGCCCCGGAGTGAGCGGTCCTTACAATGAGCAGTTCTTC.

J is TRBJ2-1 and V is TRBV15; D is unresolved. CDR1 is LNHNV, CDR2 YYDKDF, per germline (reference sequence). V was shortened by 6 bases and J by 4 bases, with 16 bases between the two germline ends. The CDR3 covers 15 residues. DNA for the CDR3: TGTGCCACCAGAATCGGCAGGCCTTTGTACAATGAGCAGTTCTTC. Protein product: CATRIGRPLYNEQFF.

A few counts support this clonotype. The chain has TRBV20-1 and TRBJ2-1; 8 nucleotides align to TRBD2. The CDR3 length is 12 residues. Germline assignment: CDR1 DFQATT and CDR2 SNEGSKA (reference sequence). V lost 3 bases, J lost 7 bases, and 2 bases stayed unmatched. For the CDR3, the DNA is TGCAGTGCTAGCTCTAGCGGGAATGAGCAGTTCTTC. This encodes CSASSSGNEQFF.

This clonotype was seen repeatedly, ten times or more. The chain employs TRBV6-5 and TRBJ2-7, with D maybe TRBD1 (6 bases). Trimming took 7 bases from V and 4 from J, leaving 20 bases between them. Germline lookup yields CDR1 MNHEY and CDR2 SVGAGI. The CDR3 spans 15 residues. In DNA, the CDR3 is TGTGCCAGCATCCAAACTGGGCAGGGGTATTACGAGCAGTACTTC. Amino acids: CASIQTGQGYYEQYF.

This clonotype was counted between two and nine times. The chain carries TRBV25-1 and TRBJ1-3; no firm D call. V shed 8 bases and J shed 4 bases, with 9 bases lying between them. CDR1 and CDR2 from the germline V gene are MGHDK and SYGVNS. The CDR3 loop spans 12 amino acids. This CDR3 reads CASRGNGNTIYF. The CDR3 nucleotides read TGTGCCAGCCGGGGTAACGGAAACACCATATATTTT.

This clonotype was detected ten times or more. The chain is built from TRBV5-4 and TRBJ2-5; possible D gene TRBD1, 5 bases. This CDR3 region has 15 residues. The V end was cut by 3 bases, the J end by 10 bases, with 22 bases between. Germline lookup yields CDR1 SGHNT and CDR2 YYREEE (reference sequence). Here the CDR3 DNA reads TGTGCCAGCAGCTCATGGCAGGGCCTGCCTAGGGACCAGTACTTC. Its translation: CASSSWQGLPRDQYF.

This CDR3 is CASSLQGLEGEQYF. The CDR3 nucleotides read TGTGCCAGCAGCTTACAGGGGCTTGAGGGCGAGCAGTACTTC. The J gene is TRBJ2-7, the V gene TRBV7-3, with TRBD1 as a possible D gene (6 bases). V lost 2 bases, J lost 6 bases, and 14 bases lay in between. CDR1 is SGHTA and CDR2 is FQGTGA in the germline V gene. The CDR3 covers 14 residues. The full variable domain, completed using reference TRBV7-3 and TRBJ2-7, is GAGVSQTPSNKVTEKGKYVELRCDPISGHTALYWYRQSLGQGPEFLIYFQGTGAADDSGLPNDRFFAVRPEGSVSTLKIQRTERGDSAVYLCASSLQGLEGEQYFGPGTRLTVT.

This clonotype appeared many times. This chain joins TRBV7-9 and TRBJ2-5; 9 positions agree with TRBD1. This CDR3 contains 16 residues. J gave up 1 base and V 8 bases, and 11 bases lay outside the gene matches. Germline CDR1 is SEHNR and CDR2 is FQNEAQ (reference sequence). CDR3 coding DNA: TGTGCCAGCGGGGTGGACAGGGGAAAACTCCAAGAGACCCAGTACTTC. Its protein product is CASGVDRGKLQETQYF.

This clonotype showed up just a few times. The chain is built from TRBV12-3 or TRBV12-4 and TRBJ2-3; the match to TRBD2 covers 7 bases. The CDR3 sequence is 16 residues long. With 4 bases clipped from V and 2 bases from J, the junction kept 9 bases outside the gene matches. The CDR3 protein is CASSWDTGGPTDTQYF. CDR3 in DNA: TGTGCCAGCAGTTGGGATACGGGAGGACCCACAGATACGCAGTATTTT.

This sequence joins TRBV30 and TRBJ2-1; 12 nucleotides align to TRBD2. Germline V gene sequence: CDR1 GTSNPN, CDR2 SVGIG (reference sequence). CDR3 size: 19 residues. Trimming at V came to 5 bases and at J to 5 bases, leaving 19 bases not matched to a gene. The CDR3: CAWGRGLAGSLGHNNEQFF. The CDR3 nucleotides are TGTGCCTGGGGCCGCGGACTAGCGGGGTCCCTAGGACACAACAATGAGCAGTTCTTC.

This clonotype was seen a few times. The V and J genes are TRBV20-1 and TRBJ2-1; the D gene is possibly TRBD2 (6 bases). Per the germline V gene, CDR1 is DFQATT and CDR2 is SNEGSKA (reference sequence). V lost 5 bases to trimming and J lost 0 bases, with 17 bases between them. This CDR3 region has 16 residues. The CDR3 DNA is TGCAGTGCTCGTTCCGGGACTCACCGCTCCTACAATGAGCAGTTCTTC. Amino acid sequence: CSARSGTHRSYNEQFF.

This clonotype was counted between two and nine times. The rearrangement uses TRBV29-1 and TRBJ2-7; 11 positions match TRBD2. After removal of 4 bases from V and 5 bases from J, the junction contained 7 bases not matched to a gene. The CDR3 has 14 amino acids. Germline loops: CDR1 SQVTM, CDR2 ANQGSEA. In DNA form, the CDR3 reads TGCAGCGTTGGGATAGCGGGAGGGCCTCACGAGCAGTACTTC. Its protein is CSVGIAGGPHEQYF.

The rearrangement joins TRBV12-3 or TRBV12-4 to TRBJ1-2; D is ambiguous. Trimming removed 1 base from V and 6 bases from J, with 18 bases in between. This CDR3 has 16 amino acids. CDR3 DNA: TGTGCCAGCAGTTTAGGTACAGCGACCCCACGTGATGGCTACACCTTC. It codes for CASSLGTATPRDGYTF.

In its sample, this clonotype was seen a few times. The chain is built from TRBV7-9 and TRBJ2-7; D is perhaps TRBD2 (7 bases). V was cut by 4 bases and J by 6 bases, with 13 bases left in between. Germline CDR1 SEHNR, CDR2 FQNEAQ (reference sequence). The CDR3 consists of 13 residues. The CDR3: CASSSSGTTEQYF. For the CDR3, the DNA is TGTGCCAGCAGCTCCAGCGGGACAACCGAGCAGTACTTC.

This clonotype was seen many times. J is TRBJ2-6 and V is TRBV5-1; 8 nucleotides line up with TRBD1. Looked up from germline, CDR1 is SGHRS and CDR2 is YFSETQ. J lost 2 bases, V lost 2 bases, and 0 bases had no gene match. This CDR3 region has 15 residues. As DNA, the CDR3 is TGCGCCAGCAGCTTACAGGGGGCTGGGGCCAACGTCCTGACTTTC. It is translated as CASSLQGAGANVLTF.

CDR3 residues: CASSQVGRVGQETQYF. CDR3 nucleotide sequence: TGCGCCAGCAGTCAAGTAGGAAGGGTCGGACAAGAGACCCAGTACTTC. J is TRBJ2-5 and V is TRBV23-1; D is uncertain. TRBV23-1 is recorded as an ORF, its role being uncertain. V lost 2 bases and J lost 2, with 15 bases in between. There are 16 residues in the CDR3.

This clonotype was observed a handful of times. The rearrangement links TRBV5-1 to TRBJ2-7; D possibly corresponds to TRBD1 (5 bases). This CDR3 comprises 14 residues. Germline values: CDR1 SGHRS, CDR2 YFSETQ. V lost 4 bases to trimming and J lost 0 bases, with 11 bases between them. CDR3 sequence (DNA): TGCGCCAGCAGCGGTTTGACAGACTCCTACGAGCAGTACTTC. This gives the protein CASSGLTDSYEQYF.

Many counts were recorded for this clonotype. The chain employs TRBV7-9 and TRBJ1-1; a possible D gene is TRBD1 (6 bases). The germline CDR1 and CDR2 sequences are SEHNR and FQNEAQ (reference sequence). CDR3 length: 19 amino acids. V was clipped by 0 bases and J by 1 base, with 21 bases between them. CDR3 DNA: TGTGCCAGCAGCTTAGCGCGAGGGGGACAAGACCAGAGGAACACTGAAGCTTTCTTT. Translation: CASSLARGGQDQRNTEAFF.

The CDR3 region is CASSGLADTENFSYEQYF. As DNA, the CDR3 is TGTGCCAGCAGTGGACTAGCGGACACAGAAAATTTCTCCTACGAGCAGTACTTC. The chain uses TRBV12-3 or TRBV12-4 and TRBJ2-7; 10 nucleotides align to TRBD2. Germline trimming cut 5 bases from V and 0 bases from J; bases unmatched to any gene: 13. The length of the CDR3 is 18 residues.

This clonotype was seen at least ten times. This chain links TRBV29-1 with TRBJ2-2, with 8 bases aligning to TRBD2. The length of the CDR3 is 13 residues. With V trimmed by 3 bases and J by 6 bases, 3 bases remained unmatched. In germline, CDR1 is SQVTM, CDR2 ANQGSEA. The CDR3 loop reads CSVDGRGAGELFF. CDR3 bases: TGCAGCGTTGACGGGAGGGGAGCCGGGGAGCTGTTTTTT.